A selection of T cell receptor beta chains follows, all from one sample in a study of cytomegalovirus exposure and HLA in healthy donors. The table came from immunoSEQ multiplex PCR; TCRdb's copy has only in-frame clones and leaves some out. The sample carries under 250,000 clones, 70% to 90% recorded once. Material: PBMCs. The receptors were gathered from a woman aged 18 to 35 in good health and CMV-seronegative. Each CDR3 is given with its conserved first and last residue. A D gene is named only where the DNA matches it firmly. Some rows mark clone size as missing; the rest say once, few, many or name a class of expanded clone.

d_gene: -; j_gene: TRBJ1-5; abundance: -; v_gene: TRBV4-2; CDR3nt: TGTGCCAGCAGCCCATCGGAGCGCAATCAGCCCCAGCATTTT; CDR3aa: CASSPSERNQPQHF
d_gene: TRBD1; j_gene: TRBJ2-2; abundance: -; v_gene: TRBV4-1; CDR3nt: TGCGCCAGCAGCCCACCGGGACAGAGGAGGAAGGAGCTGTTTTTT; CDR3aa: CASSPPGQRRKELFF
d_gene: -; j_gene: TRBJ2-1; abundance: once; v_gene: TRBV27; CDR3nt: TGTGCCAGCAGACCAATCTCGGACAGCAGAAATGAGCAGTTCTTC; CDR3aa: CASRPISDSRNEQFF
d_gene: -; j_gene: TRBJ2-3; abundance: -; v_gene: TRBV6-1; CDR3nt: TGTGCCAGCAGTGAAGTTTGGGGAGATACGCAGTATTTT; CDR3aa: CASSEVWGDTQYF
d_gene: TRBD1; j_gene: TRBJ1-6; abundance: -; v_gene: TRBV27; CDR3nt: TGTGCCAGCAGCCTAATCCGGGACAGGGAATCACCCCTCCACTTT; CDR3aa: CASSLIRDRESPLHF
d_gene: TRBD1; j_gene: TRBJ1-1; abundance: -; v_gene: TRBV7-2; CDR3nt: TGTGCCAGCAGCTTGTTGGACAGGATCGCTGAAGCTTTCTTT; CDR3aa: CASSLLDRIAEAFF
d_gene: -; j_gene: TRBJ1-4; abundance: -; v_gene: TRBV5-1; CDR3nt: TGCGCCAGCAGCTTCGACACAGCAACCCCAACTAATGAAAAACTGTTTTTT; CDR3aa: CASSFDTATPTNEKLFF
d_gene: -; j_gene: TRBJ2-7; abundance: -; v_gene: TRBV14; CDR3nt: TGTGCCAGCAGCTCCCAGGGGGGCTCCTACGAGCAGTACTTC; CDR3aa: CASSSQGGSYEQYF
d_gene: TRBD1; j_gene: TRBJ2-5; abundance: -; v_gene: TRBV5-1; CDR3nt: TGCGCCAGCAGCCCGGGACAGGTGAGGGAGACCCAGTACTTC; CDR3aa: CASSPGQVRETQYF
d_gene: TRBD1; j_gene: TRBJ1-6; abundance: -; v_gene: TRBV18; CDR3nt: TGTGCCAGCTCCCCATCGAGGGACAGAAATTCACCCCTCCACTTT; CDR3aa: CASSPSRDRNSPLHF
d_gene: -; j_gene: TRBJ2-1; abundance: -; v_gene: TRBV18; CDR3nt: TGTGCCAGCTCACCACCTAGTGGACAGACTTACAATGAGCAGTTCTTC; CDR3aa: CASSPPSGQTYNEQFF
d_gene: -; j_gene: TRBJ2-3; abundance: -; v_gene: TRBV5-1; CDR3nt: TGCGCCAGCCACCCTCCCACCACAGATACGCAGTATTTT; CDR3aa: CASHPPTTDTQYF
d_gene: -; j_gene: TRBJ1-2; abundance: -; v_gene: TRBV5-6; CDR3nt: TGTGCCAGCAGCTTGGTACGGGCCTTTGGCTACACCTTC; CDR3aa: CASSLVRAFGYTF
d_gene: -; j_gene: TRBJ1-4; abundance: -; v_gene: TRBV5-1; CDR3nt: TGCGCCAGCAGCGTACAGGATCTAAATGAAAAACTGTTTTTT; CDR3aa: CASSVQDLNEKLFF
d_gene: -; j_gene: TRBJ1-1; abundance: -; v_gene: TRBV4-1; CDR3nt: TGCGCCAGCACCCCGGGGTTAAACACTGAAGCTTTCTTT; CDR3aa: CASTPGLNTEAFF
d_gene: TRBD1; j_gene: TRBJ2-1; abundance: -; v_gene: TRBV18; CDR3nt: TGTGCCAGCTCACCACCGTTTCCCGGACAGGGGGCCAATGAGCAGTTCTTC; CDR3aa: CASSPPFPGQGANEQFF
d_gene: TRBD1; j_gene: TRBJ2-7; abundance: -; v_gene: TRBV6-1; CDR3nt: TGTGCCAGCAGTGACCGTGGACAGGGGGCAAGGGAGCAGTACTTC; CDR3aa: CASSDRGQGAREQYF
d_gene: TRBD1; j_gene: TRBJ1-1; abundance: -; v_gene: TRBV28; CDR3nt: TGTGCCAGCAGTTTTCGTGGTAGGGGGCCCAAAGCTTTCTTT; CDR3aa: CASSFRGRGPKAFF
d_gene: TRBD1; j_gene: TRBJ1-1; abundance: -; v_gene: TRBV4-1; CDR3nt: TGCGCCAGCAGCCAGACCCTCGGACAGGGTGGCATGAACACTGAAGCTTTCTTT; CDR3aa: CASSQTLGQGGMNTEAFF
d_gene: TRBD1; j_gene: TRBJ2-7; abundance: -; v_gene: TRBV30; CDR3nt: TGTGCCTGGAGCCCTACTGTTGGACAGGGGGCATTTCGCGAGCAGTACTTC; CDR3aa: CAWSPTVGQGAFREQYF
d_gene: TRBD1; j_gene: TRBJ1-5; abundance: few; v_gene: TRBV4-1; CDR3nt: TGCGCCAGCAGCCCGATAGGGACAGGGAGAGATCAGCCCCAGCATTTT; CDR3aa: CASSPIGTGRDQPQHF
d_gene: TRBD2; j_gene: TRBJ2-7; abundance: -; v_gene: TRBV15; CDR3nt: TGTGCCACCAGCGAGCGACTAGCGGGCAACTACGAGCAGTACTTC; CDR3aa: CATSERLAGNYEQYF
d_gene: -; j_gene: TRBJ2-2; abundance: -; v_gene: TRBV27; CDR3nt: TGTGCCAGCAGCAGGGGGCCGGGCGGGAGTGGGTTTACCGGGGAGCTGTTTTTT; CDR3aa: CASSRGPGGSGFTGELFF
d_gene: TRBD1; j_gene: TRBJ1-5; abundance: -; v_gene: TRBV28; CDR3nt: TGTGCCAGCAGACCGTCCGGGACAGGGACTTTTAGCAATCAGCCCCAGCATTTT; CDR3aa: CASRPSGTGTFSNQPQHF
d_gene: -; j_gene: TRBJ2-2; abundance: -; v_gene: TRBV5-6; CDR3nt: TGTGCCAGCAGCTTGGTGCCGAACACCGGGGAGCTGTTTTTT; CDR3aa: CASSLVPNTGELFF
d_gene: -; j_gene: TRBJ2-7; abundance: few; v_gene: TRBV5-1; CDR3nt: TGCGCCAGCAGCACGGGACCCCTCTCCTACGAGCAGTACTTC; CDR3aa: CASSTGPLSYEQYF
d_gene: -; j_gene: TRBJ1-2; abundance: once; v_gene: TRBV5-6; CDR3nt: TGTGCCAGCAAATTGCTCGGGTCGGCTATGGGCTACACCTTC; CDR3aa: CASKLLGSAMGYTF
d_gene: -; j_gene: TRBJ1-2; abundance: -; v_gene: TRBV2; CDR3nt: TGTGCCAGCAGTGAAGGTGGGCAGGGAAGATTAGACTATGGCTACACCTTC; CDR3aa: CASSEGGQGRLDYGYTF
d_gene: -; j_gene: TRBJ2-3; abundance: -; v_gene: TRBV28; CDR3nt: TGTGCCAGCAGTTCGGGCCGGGGTAGAGGAGATACGCAGTATTTT; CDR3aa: CASSSGRGRGDTQYF
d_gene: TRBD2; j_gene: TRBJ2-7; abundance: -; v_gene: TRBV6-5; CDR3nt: TGTGCCAGCAGGCCTCGGGGGGGCGCCGAGCAGTACTTC; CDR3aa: CASRPRGGAEQYF
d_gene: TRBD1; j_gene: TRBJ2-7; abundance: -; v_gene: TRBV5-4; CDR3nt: TGTGCCAGCAGCCCGGACAGGGGTGGGAACGAGCAGTACTTC; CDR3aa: CASSPDRGGNEQYF
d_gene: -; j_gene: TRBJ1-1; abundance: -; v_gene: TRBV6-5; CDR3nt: TGTGCCAGCAGTTACTCGACGGTGAACACTGAAGCTTTCTTT; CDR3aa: CASSYSTVNTEAFF
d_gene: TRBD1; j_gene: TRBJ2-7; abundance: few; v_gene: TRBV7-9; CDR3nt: TGTGCCAGCAGCTCCTCGGACAGGGTCTACGAGCAGTACTTC; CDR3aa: CASSSSDRVYEQYF
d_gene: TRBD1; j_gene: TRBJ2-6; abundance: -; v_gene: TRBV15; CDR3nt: TGTGCCACCAGACCTCCACCGGGACAGGGAATCTCTGGGGCCAACGTCCTGACTTTC; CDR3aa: CATRPPPGQGISGANVLTF
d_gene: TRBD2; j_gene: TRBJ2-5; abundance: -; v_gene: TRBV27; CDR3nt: TGTGCCAGCAGTTTAGTAGCGGGAGGAGCAGAGACCCAGTACTTC; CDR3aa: CASSLVAGGAETQYF
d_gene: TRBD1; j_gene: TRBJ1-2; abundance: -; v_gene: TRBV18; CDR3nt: TGTGCCAGCTCACCCGACAGGGCCCTCAAGGGCTACACCTTC; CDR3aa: CASSPDRALKGYTF
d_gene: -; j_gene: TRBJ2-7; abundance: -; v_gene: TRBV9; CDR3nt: TGTGCCAGCAGCGACGGGACTTCCTCCTACGAGCAGTACTTC; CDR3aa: CASSDGTSSYEQYF
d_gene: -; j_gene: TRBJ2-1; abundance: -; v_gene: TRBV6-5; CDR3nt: TGTGCCAGCAGCCCACGACAGCCCAATGAGCAGTTCTTC; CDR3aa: CASSPRQPNEQFF
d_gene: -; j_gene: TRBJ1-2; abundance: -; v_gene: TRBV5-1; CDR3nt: TGCGCCAGCAGTGCATTACGGTCCACCTATGGCTACACCTTC; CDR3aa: CASSALRSTYGYTF
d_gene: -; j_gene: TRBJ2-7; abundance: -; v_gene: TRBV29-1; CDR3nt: TGCAGCGTTGTCTCGGAACCCTACGAGCAGTACTTC; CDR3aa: CSVVSEPYEQYF
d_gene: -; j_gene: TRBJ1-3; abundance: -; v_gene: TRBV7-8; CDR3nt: TGTGCCAGCAGCTCGATTCAGGGAAACACCATATATTTT; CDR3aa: CASSSIQGNTIYF
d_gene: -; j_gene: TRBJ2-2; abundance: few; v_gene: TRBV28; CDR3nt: TGTGCCAGCAGACTCCACGGGGCGACCGGGGAGCTGTTTTTT; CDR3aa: CASRLHGATGELFF
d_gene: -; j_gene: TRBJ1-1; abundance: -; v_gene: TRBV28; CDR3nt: TGTGCCAGCAGTACTACCGGGACATTGAACACTGAAGCTTTCTTT; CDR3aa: CASSTTGTLNTEAFF
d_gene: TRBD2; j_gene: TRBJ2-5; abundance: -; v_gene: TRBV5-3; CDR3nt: TGTGCCAGAAGACTCGACAGCGGGGGGGCTGAGGAGACCCAGTACTTC; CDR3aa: CARRLDSGGAEETQYF
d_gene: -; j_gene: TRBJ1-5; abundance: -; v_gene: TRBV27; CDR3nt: TGTGCCAGCAGTCCCCAGGGGCTGGGCAATCAGCCCCAGCATTTT; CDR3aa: CASSPQGLGNQPQHF
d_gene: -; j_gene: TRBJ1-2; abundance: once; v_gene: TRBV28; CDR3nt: TGTGCCAGCAGTGTACGAATTTATGGCTACACCTTC; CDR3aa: CASSVRIYGYTF
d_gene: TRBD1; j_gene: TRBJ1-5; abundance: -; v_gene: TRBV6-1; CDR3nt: TGTGCCAGCAGTAGAGGACAGGGGGACTTTCAGCCCCAGCATTTT; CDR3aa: CASSRGQGDFQPQHF
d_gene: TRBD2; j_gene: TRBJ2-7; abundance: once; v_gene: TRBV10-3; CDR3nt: TGTGCCATCAGTGCACGGGGAACTAGCGGGGCGGTAATCTCCTACGAGCAGTACTTC; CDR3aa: CAISARGTSGAVISYEQYF
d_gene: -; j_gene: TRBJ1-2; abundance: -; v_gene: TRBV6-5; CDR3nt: TGTGCCAGCAGTTCGTTTTCGATTCGGGACAACTATGGCTACACCTTC; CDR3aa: CASSSFSIRDNYGYTF
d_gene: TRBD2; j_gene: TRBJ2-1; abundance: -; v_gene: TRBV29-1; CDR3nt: TGCAGCGTTGAAGGGGGGGGGACTAGCACCTACAATGAGCAGTTCTTC; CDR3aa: CSVEGGGTSTYNEQFF
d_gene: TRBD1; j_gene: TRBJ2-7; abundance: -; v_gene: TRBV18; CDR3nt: TGTGCCAGCTCACCATGGAGGACAGGCACCTACGAGCAGTACTTC; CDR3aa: CASSPWRTGTYEQYF